The rows below give T cell receptor beta chains drawn from one sample of a study of blood T cell repertoires in COVID-19. The table came from immunoSEQ multiplex PCR; TCRdb's copy has only in-frame clones and leaves some out. The sample has roughly 330,000 clones, 88% seen once. Sequencing used PBMCs or T cells enriched from blood (not recorded which). The receptors originated from a man aged 30-40 years who had recovered from COVID-19. Each CDR3 is given with its conserved first and last residue. Expanded clones get a size class; other rows say once, few or many, or leave the size out.

>TRBV28|-|14
CASSLGQNNQPQHF
>TRBV2|-|19
CASSTTGLRGPGLRNEQFF
>TRBV2|-|13
CASRPPGQGGAFF
>TRBV2|-|18
CASSFFAGTGGTAGELFF
>TRBV7-9|-|15
CASSVAGGGSETQYF
>TRBV6-5|-|14
CASRPRGGNQPQHF
>TRBV6-4|-|13
CASSEDRTDTQYF
>TRBV9|once|14
CASSVEKLNYGYTF
>TRBV25-1|-|11
CATRTADTQYF
>TRBV3-1/TRBV3-2|-|14
CASSLTSGGYEQYF
>TRBV19|-|17
CASSKFGPTLPDLGYTF
>TRBV11-2|-|15
CASSYPDRGNTEAFF
>TRBV6-5|-|11
CASRIRGEQYF
>TRBV28|-|15
CASTDGGAGSYEQYF
>TRBV4-1|few|15
CASSARQGVNYEQYF
>TRBV4-2|-|15
CASSLTGTGQVEQYF
>TRBV5-1|-|14
CASSSQGGPETQYF
>TRBV12-5|-|17
CASVRSLTVPHNQPQHF
>TRBV4-2|few|15
CASSRDRGNSYEQYF
>TRBV5-1|-|15
CASGWKDGKNEKLFF
>TRBV5-1|-|13
CASSEQSYDGQYF
>TRBV10-3|-|16
CAISESTGLENSPLHF
>TRBV30|-|12
CAWEIGNYEQYF
>TRBV19|-|14
CASSIGRVNTEAFF
>TRBV7-9|-|15
CASSSRTGVQETQYF
>TRBV6-5|-|15
CASSYSGEPNQPQHF
>TRBV7-3|-|13
CASSLGGDTEAFF
>TRBV4-2|-|18
CASSQRIVGGVNTGELFF
>TRBV5-8|-|16
CASSLGRVTTSSPLHF
>TRBV5-6|-|16
CASSRERDRYNSPLHF
>TRBV7-9|-|14
CASSLRGGGDGYTF